The TCR beta chain described here comes from a study of OX40 agonist ivuxolimab in advanced cancers. Study-wide context: Every 2 weeks, patients received ivuxolimab intravenously, dosed at 0.01 to 10 mg/kg.

Study-wide results and limits: More expanded clones were seen, on average, in CD8+ T cells than in CD4+. Within 6 weeks, CD4+ and CD8+ blood T cells expanded clonally at 0.1 to 3.0 mg/kg. In a subset of nonresponders, normalized T-cell clonal expansion was also low.

The protocol was immunoSEQ multiplex PCR, while the TCRdb copy is restricted to in-frame clones and leaves out a portion. The repertoire has roughly 110,000 clones, just over 90% of them found once; the top ten carry 0.48%. As concerns this clone: Its antigen is still unknown.

Germline V lookup: CDR1 LNHDA, CDR2 SQIVND (reference sequence). Trimming took off 4 bases at V and 0 bases at J, with 10 bases between the two ends. This CDR3 is 16 amino acids long. The sequence came from an adult with an advanced solid tumor such as melanoma, head and neck, liver or kidney cancer. This sample comprised CD4+ or CD8+ T cells sorted from blood, obtained in a trial of the OX40 agonist ivuxolimab. The chain recombines TRBV19 with TRBJ2-6; D possibly corresponds to TRBD1 (6 bases). This CDR3 reads CASSTRDTSGANVLTF. The CDR3 DNA is TGTGCCAGTAGTACCCGGGACACCTCTGGGGCCAACGTCCTGACTTTC.